This T cell receptor (beta chain) was identified during a study of OX40 agonist ivuxolimab in advanced cancers. The CDR3 covers 12 residues. Germline V CDR1 and CDR2: SNHLY, FYNNEI. V shed 10 bases and J 5 bases; nucleotides not matched to a gene: 4. A history of autoimmune disease or systemic immunosuppression excluded patients. The assay was immunoSEQ multiplex PCR, and TCRdb's table has in-frame clones only and misses some. The table has about 49,000 clones, 85% seen once. Sequences were derived from CD4+ or CD8+ T cells sorted from blood, sampled in a trial of the OX40 agonist ivuxolimab. The genes are TRBV2 and TRBJ1-4; 7 nucleotides agree with TRBD1. This receptor was identified in an adult with an advanced solid tumor such as melanoma, head and neck, liver or kidney cancer. CDR3 loop: CANRDRNEKLFF. The CDR3 DNA reads TGTGCCAACCGGGACAGAAATGAAAAACTGTTTTTT.